This T cell receptor beta chain was sequenced in a study of cytomegalovirus exposure and HLA in healthy donors. The study ran its PCR with 60 Vbeta and 13 Jbeta primers. Clones were sequenced by immunoSEQ multiplex PCR, and TCRdb holds only the in-frame ones, with some missing. The table includes approximately 150,000 clones, around 80% detected once. With regard to this clone: Its specificity is unknown.

Findings of the study overall: Listed as cytomegalovirus-associated were 150 to 200 TCR beta chains.

The sequenced sample consisted of PBMCs. This sequence was found in a man aged 30 to 39 in good health and CMV-seropositive.

The CDR3 loop is CASSFRRDRGPGTQYF. Here the CDR3 DNA reads TGTGCCAGCAGTTTCCGCCGGGACAGGGGACCAGGGACCCAGTACTTC. The chain carries TRBV28 and TRBJ2-5, with 10 bases matching TRBD1. This CDR3 is built from 16 residues. Germline CDR1 MDHEN, CDR2 SYDVKM. V shed 3 bases, J shed 7 bases, and the junction held 11 bases outside the gene matches.